The entry that follows covers one T cell receptor beta chain sequence. The sample originates from a study of graft-versus-host responses after intestinal transplantation. Whole-study context: Recipients obtained multivisceral, liver-intestinal, or isolated intestinal transplants.

The protocol was immunoSEQ multiplex PCR, while the TCRdb copy is restricted to in-frame clones and leaves out a portion. Among around 18,000 clones listed, more than 80% were seen once. Trimming pared 2 bases from V and 4 bases from J, leaving 7 bases between. This CDR3 is built from 13 residues. CDR1 MDHEN and CDR2 SYDVKM come from the germline V gene. This receptor was obtained from a human patient who received an intestinal transplant, so some T cells may come from the graft donor. The V gene is TRBV28, the J gene TRBJ2-3; D gene uncertain. Sequencing used PBMCs, obtained approximately 56 weeks after transplant. CDR3 region: CASSLNGADTQYF. The CDR3 bases are TGTGCCAGCAGTTTAAATGGGGCAGATACGCAGTATTTT.